The rows below give T cell receptor beta chains drawn from one sample of a study of shared clonotypes between healthy human individuals. The method was immunoSEQ multiplex PCR; TCRdb's version includes in-frame clones alone and lacks a portion of them. The top ten clones hold about 0.52% of a sample with over a million clones, approximately 80% of them seen once. Source material: memory CD4+ T cells from PBMCs. All receptors come from a man aged 18 to 30 in good health. Some clones in this sample may be carry-over from other donors' samples. Both conserved end residues are part of each CDR3. D genes are given only for firm matches. For some rows the clone size is stated as once, few or many, or as a class when expanded; others skip it.

CDR3aa: CASTVRLAGANVLTF
CDR3nt: TGTGCCAGCACCGTCCGGTTGGCTGGGGCCAACGTCCTGACTTTC
j_gene: TRBJ2-6
d_gene: .
v_gene: TRBV6-1
abundance: .

CDR3aa: CASSQGLQTEAFF
CDR3nt: TGTGCCAGCAGCCAAGGGCTCCAGACTGAAGCTTTCTTT
j_gene: TRBJ1-1
d_gene: .
v_gene: TRBV14
abundance: few

CDR3aa: CAWSRGTSLYNEQFF
CDR3nt: TGTGCCTGGAGTAGGGGGACTAGCCTCTACAATGAGCAGTTCTTC
j_gene: TRBJ2-1
d_gene: TRBD2
v_gene: TRBV30
abundance: .

CDR3aa: CASSVRVTDTQYF
CDR3nt: TGTGCCAGCAGCGTAAGGGTTACAGATACGCAGTATTTT
j_gene: TRBJ2-3
d_gene: .
v_gene: TRBV9
abundance: .

CDR3aa: CASSLGGTSGRWETQYF
CDR3nt: TGTGCCAGCAGCTTGGGGGGGACTAGCGGGAGATGGGAGACCCAGTACTTC
j_gene: TRBJ2-5
d_gene: TRBD2
v_gene: TRBV11-2
abundance: .

CDR3aa: CASSQGNRQPQHF
CDR3nt: TGCGCCAGCAGTCAAGGGAATCGCCAGCCCCAGCATTTT
j_gene: TRBJ1-5
d_gene: .
v_gene: TRBV10-2
abundance: .

CDR3aa: CASKRAGTYEQYF
CDR3nt: TGTGCCAGTAAAAGAGCGGGGACCTACGAGCAGTACTTC
j_gene: TRBJ2-7
d_gene: TRBD2
v_gene: TRBV19
abundance: few

CDR3aa: CATSRQDSGANVLTF
CDR3nt: TGTGCCACCAGCAGACAGGACTCTGGGGCCAACGTCCTGACTTTC
j_gene: TRBJ2-6
d_gene: .
v_gene: TRBV15
abundance: .

CDR3aa: CASRPFRANTEAFF
CDR3nt: TGTGCCAGCAGGCCCTTCAGGGCGAACACTGAAGCTTTCTTT
j_gene: TRBJ1-1
d_gene: .
v_gene: TRBV27
abundance: once

CDR3aa: CASSLGTPNYGYTF
CDR3nt: TGCGCCAGCAGCTTGGGGACGCCTAACTATGGCTACACCTTC
j_gene: TRBJ1-2
d_gene: .
v_gene: TRBV5-1
abundance: .

CDR3aa: CATKEAPTVYEQYF
CDR3nt: TGTGCCACAAAAGAAGCTCCGACGGTATACGAGCAGTACTTC
j_gene: TRBJ2-7
d_gene: .
v_gene: TRBV19
abundance: few

CDR3aa: CASSLGRQGGDEQFF
CDR3nt: TGTGCCAGCAGCTTAGGGAGGCAGGGTGGGGATGAGCAGTTCTTC
j_gene: TRBJ2-1
d_gene: .
v_gene: TRBV5-4
abundance: .

CDR3aa: CASSRTSGRETQYF
CDR3nt: TGTGCCAGCAGCAGGACTAGCGGGAGAGAGACCCAGTACTTC
j_gene: TRBJ2-5
d_gene: TRBD2
v_gene: TRBV9
abundance: few

CDR3aa: CASSVTNSDYGYTF
CDR3nt: TGCGCCAGCAGCGTGACTAACTCCGACTATGGCTACACCTTC
j_gene: TRBJ1-2
d_gene: .
v_gene: TRBV5-1
abundance: few

CDR3aa: CASSQGITGEDEQFF
CDR3nt: TGTGCCAGCTCCCAGGGGATAACAGGGGAGGATGAGCAGTTCTTC
j_gene: TRBJ2-1
d_gene: .
v_gene: TRBV9
abundance: .

CDR3aa: CASSQDLLAGSYNEQFF
CDR3nt: TGTGCCAGCAGCCAAGATTTACTAGCGGGCTCCTACAATGAGCAGTTCTTC
j_gene: TRBJ2-1
d_gene: TRBD2
v_gene: TRBV4-2
abundance: .

CDR3aa: CSVEDLIRNTEAFF
CDR3nt: TGCAGCGTTGAAGATCTGATTAGGAACACTGAAGCTTTCTTT
j_gene: TRBJ1-1
d_gene: .
v_gene: TRBV29-1
abundance: .

CDR3aa: CAIREREGSYNEQFF
CDR3nt: TGTGCCATCAGGGAGCGGGAGGGTTCCTACAATGAGCAGTTCTTC
j_gene: TRBJ2-1
d_gene: TRBD2
v_gene: TRBV10-3
abundance: .

CDR3aa: CASSLVGPGQGSRRGGYTF
CDR3nt: TGTGCCAGCAGCTTAGTTGGTCCGGGACAGGGATCACGAAGAGGCGGCTACACCTTC
j_gene: TRBJ1-2
d_gene: TRBD1
v_gene: TRBV7-9
abundance: .

CDR3aa: CASSLSGSKNIQYF
CDR3nt: TGTGCCAGCAGTTTATCGGGGTCCAAAAACATTCAGTACTTC
j_gene: TRBJ2-4
d_gene: .
v_gene: TRBV27
abundance: .

CDR3aa: CASRGFGNTIYF
CDR3nt: TGTGCCAGCAGGGGGTTTGGAAACACCATATATTTT
j_gene: TRBJ1-3
d_gene: .
v_gene: TRBV6-5
abundance: .

CDR3aa: CASSRRLAGGAGELFF
CDR3nt: TGTGCCAGCAGCCGAAGACTAGCGGGAGGGGCCGGGGAGCTGTTTTTT
j_gene: TRBJ2-2
d_gene: TRBD2
v_gene: TRBV4-2
abundance: .

CDR3aa: CASSPGRQGARNQPQHF
CDR3nt: TGTGCCAGCAGTCCTGGCCGACAGGGGGCTCGGAATCAGCCCCAGCATTTT
j_gene: TRBJ1-5
d_gene: TRBD1
v_gene: TRBV27
abundance: .

CDR3aa: CASRTGLAGPYEQYF
CDR3nt: TGTGCCAGCAGAACCGGACTAGCGGGTCCCTACGAGCAGTACTTC
j_gene: TRBJ2-7
d_gene: TRBD2
v_gene: TRBV6-5
abundance: .

CDR3aa: CASSVTGQGREQFF
CDR3nt: TGTGCCAGCAGCGTAACGGGACAGGGCCGTGAGCAGTTCTTC
j_gene: TRBJ2-1
d_gene: TRBD1
v_gene: TRBV5-8
abundance: .

CDR3aa: CASRDRTYYGYTF
CDR3nt: TGTGCCAGCCGGGACAGGACGTACTATGGCTACACCTTC
j_gene: TRBJ1-2
d_gene: TRBD1
v_gene: TRBV6-1
abundance: once

CDR3aa: CATSRRSDTQYF
CDR3nt: TGTGCCACCAGCAGGAGGTCAGATACGCAGTATTTT
j_gene: TRBJ2-3
d_gene: .
v_gene: TRBV15
abundance: .

CDR3aa: CASSPSPTTNEQFF
CDR3nt: TGTGCCAGCTCACCGTCACCCACAACGAATGAGCAGTTCTTC
j_gene: TRBJ2-1
d_gene: .
v_gene: TRBV18
abundance: few

CDR3aa: CASSLRIPGQGLSYEQYF
CDR3nt: TGTGCCAGTAGTCTAAGGATTCCGGGACAGGGACTCTCCTACGAGCAGTACTTC
j_gene: TRBJ2-7
d_gene: TRBD1
v_gene: TRBV19
abundance: .

CDR3aa: CAISPDRGTYNEQFF
CDR3nt: TGTGCCATCAGCCCAGACAGGGGCACCTACAATGAGCAGTTCTTC
j_gene: TRBJ2-1
d_gene: TRBD1
v_gene: TRBV10-3
abundance: .

CDR3aa: CAWGPDPGEQFF
CDR3nt: TGTGCCTGGGGACCGGATCCAGGTGAGCAGTTCTTC
j_gene: TRBJ2-1
d_gene: .
v_gene: TRBV30
abundance: .

CDR3aa: CASSQDSAGEGEQFF
CDR3nt: TGCGCCAGCAGCCAAGATTCGGCGGGAGAGGGTGAGCAGTTCTTC
j_gene: TRBJ2-1
d_gene: TRBD2
v_gene: TRBV4-1
abundance: many

CDR3aa: CASRWGTSSGELFF
CDR3nt: TGTGCCAGCCGTTGGGGGACTAGCTCCGGGGAGCTGTTTTTT
j_gene: TRBJ2-2
d_gene: TRBD2
v_gene: TRBV27
abundance: .

CDR3aa: CASSEFRGTGELFF
CDR3nt: TGTGCCAGCAGTGAATTCCGGGGGACCGGGGAGCTGTTTTTT
j_gene: TRBJ2-2
d_gene: .
v_gene: TRBV6-1
abundance: few

CDR3aa: CASGEGGSKYNEQFF
CDR3nt: TGCGCCAGCGGCGAAGGAGGTTCGAAATACAATGAGCAGTTCTTC
j_gene: TRBJ2-1
d_gene: .
v_gene: TRBV10-1
abundance: once

CDR3aa: CASRKRAGPDTDTQYF
CDR3nt: TGTGCCAGCAGAAAACGAGCGGGGCCCGACACAGATACGCAGTATTTT
j_gene: TRBJ2-3
d_gene: TRBD2
v_gene: TRBV2
abundance: .

CDR3aa: CAQTTISYNEQFF
CDR3nt: TGTGCTCAAACAACAATATCCTACAATGAGCAGTTCTTC
j_gene: TRBJ2-1
d_gene: .
v_gene: TRBV30
abundance: .

CDR3aa: CASSLGYSTDTQYF
CDR3nt: TGTGCCAGCAGCTTAGGGTATTCCACAGATACGCAGTATTTT
j_gene: TRBJ2-3
d_gene: .
v_gene: TRBV13
abundance: .

CDR3aa: CASSLEGQGKQYF
CDR3nt: TGTGCCAGCAGCTTAGAGGGACAGGGGAAGCAGTACTTC
j_gene: TRBJ2-7
d_gene: TRBD1
v_gene: TRBV7-2
abundance: .

CDR3aa: CASNSPNEHTIYF
CDR3nt: TGTGCCAGCAATTCCCCGAATGAGCACACCATATATTTT
j_gene: TRBJ1-3
d_gene: .
v_gene: TRBV28
abundance: .

CDR3aa: CASSPLTGGSEKLFF
CDR3nt: TGTGCCAGCAGTCCACTAACAGGGGGCTCTGAAAAACTGTTTTTT
j_gene: TRBJ1-4
d_gene: TRBD1
v_gene: TRBV27
abundance: .

CDR3aa: CASSLRQGDPWRETQYF
CDR3nt: TGTGCCAGCAGCCTCCGGCAGGGGGATCCATGGCGAGAGACCCAGTACTTC
j_gene: TRBJ2-5
d_gene: TRBD1
v_gene: TRBV11-2
abundance: .

CDR3aa: CAISDGRGATEAFF
CDR3nt: TGTGCCATCAGTGACGGCAGGGGGGCCACTGAAGCTTTCTTT
j_gene: TRBJ1-1
d_gene: TRBD1
v_gene: TRBV10-3
abundance: .

CDR3aa: CASSLEGKPQHF
CDR3nt: TGTGCCAGCAGTTTAGAAGGGAAGCCCCAGCATTTT
j_gene: TRBJ1-5
d_gene: .
v_gene: TRBV28
abundance: few